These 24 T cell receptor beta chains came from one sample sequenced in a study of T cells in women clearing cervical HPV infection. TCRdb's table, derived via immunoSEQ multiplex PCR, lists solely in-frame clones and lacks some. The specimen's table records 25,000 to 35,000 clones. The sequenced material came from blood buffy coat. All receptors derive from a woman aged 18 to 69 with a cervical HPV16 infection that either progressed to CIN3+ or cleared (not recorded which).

Partial CDR3 DNA: TGTGCCAGTAGTATTGTTCCAGGGGCGAACACTGAA. Protein sequence: CASSIVPGANTE. The complete CDR3 reads CASSIVPGANTEAFF. The rearrangement links TRBV19 to TRBJ1-1; D might be TRBD1 (6 bases). Read sequence stops 3 residues before the CDR3 end, and the germline J gene provides the missing end. Trimming removed 3 bases at V and 1 base at J, with 12 bases between. Per the germline V gene, CDR1 is LNHDA and CDR2 is SQIVND (reference sequence). This CDR3 spans 15 amino acids.

The covered CDR3 bases are TGCAGTGCTAGAGATCTGGGACTAGCGGACAATGAG. It translates to CSARDLGLADNE. The entire CDR3 protein reads CSARDLGLADNEQFF. The J gene is TRBJ2-1, the V gene TRBV20-1, with 11 bases identical to TRBD2. The observed sequence ends 3 residues before the CDR3 terminus, with the missing tail filled in from the germline J gene. The CDR3 sequence is 15 residues long. Germline CDR1 reads DFQATT; CDR2 reads SNEGSKA (reference sequence). V gave up 0 bases and J gave up 5 bases; unmatched junction bases: 3.

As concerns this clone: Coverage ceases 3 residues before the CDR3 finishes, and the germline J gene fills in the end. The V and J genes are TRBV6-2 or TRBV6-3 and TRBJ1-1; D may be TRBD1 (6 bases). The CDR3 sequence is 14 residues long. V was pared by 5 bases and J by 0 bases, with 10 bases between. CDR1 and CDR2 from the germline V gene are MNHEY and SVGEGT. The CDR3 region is CASSTGTMNTEAFF. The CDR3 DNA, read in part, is TGTGCCAGCAGTACAGGGACAATGAACACTGAA.

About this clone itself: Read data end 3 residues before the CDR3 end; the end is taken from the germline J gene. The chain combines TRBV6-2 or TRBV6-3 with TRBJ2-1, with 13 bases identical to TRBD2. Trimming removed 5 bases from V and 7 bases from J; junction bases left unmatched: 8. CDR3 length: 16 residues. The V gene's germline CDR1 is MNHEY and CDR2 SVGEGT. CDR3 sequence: CASSTRLAGGLNEQFF. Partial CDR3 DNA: TGTGCCAGCAGTACCCGACTAGCGGGAGGTTTGAATGAG.

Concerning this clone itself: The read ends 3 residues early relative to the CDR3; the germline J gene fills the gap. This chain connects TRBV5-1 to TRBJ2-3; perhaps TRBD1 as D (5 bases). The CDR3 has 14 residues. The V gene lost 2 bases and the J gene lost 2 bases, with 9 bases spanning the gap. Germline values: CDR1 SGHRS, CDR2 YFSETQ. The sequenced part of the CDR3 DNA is TGCGCCAGCAGCTTTCAGGGTGCCACAGATACG. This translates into CASSFQGATDT. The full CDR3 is CASSFQGATDTQYF.

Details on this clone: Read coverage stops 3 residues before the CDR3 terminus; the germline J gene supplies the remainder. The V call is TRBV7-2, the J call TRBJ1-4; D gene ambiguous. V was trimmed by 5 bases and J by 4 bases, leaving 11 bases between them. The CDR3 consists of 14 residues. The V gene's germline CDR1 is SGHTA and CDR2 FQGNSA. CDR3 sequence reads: CASSQERLNEKLFF. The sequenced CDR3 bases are TGTGCCAGCAGCCAAGAGAGGCTTAATGAAAAA.

The CDR3 is CSARPQLAGREQYF. CDR3 DNA, as far as it was read: TGCAGTGCTAGACCACAACTAGCGGGACGCGAG. The rearrangement links TRBV20-1 to TRBJ2-7; TRBD2 matches 10 bases. Read sequence stops 3 residues before the CDR3 end, and the germline J gene provides the missing end. CDR3 length equals 14 residues. Germline CDR1 is DFQATT and CDR2 is SNEGSKA (reference sequence). The junction had 7 bases not matched to a gene; V was cut back by 2 bases and J by 6 bases.

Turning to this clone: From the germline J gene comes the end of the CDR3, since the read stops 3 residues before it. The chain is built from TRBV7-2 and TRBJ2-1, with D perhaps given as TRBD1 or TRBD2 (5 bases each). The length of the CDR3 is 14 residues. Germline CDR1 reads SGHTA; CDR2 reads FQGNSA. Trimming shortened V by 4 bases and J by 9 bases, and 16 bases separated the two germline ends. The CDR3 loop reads CASSSLGKGSEQFF. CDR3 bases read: TGTGCCAGCAGCTCCCTGGGGAAGGGGAGTGAG.

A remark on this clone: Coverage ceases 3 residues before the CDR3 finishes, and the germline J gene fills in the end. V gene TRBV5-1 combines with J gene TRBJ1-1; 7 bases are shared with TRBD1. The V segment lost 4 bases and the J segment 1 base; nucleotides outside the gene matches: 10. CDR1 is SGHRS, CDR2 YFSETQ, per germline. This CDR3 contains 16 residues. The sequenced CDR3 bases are TGCGCCAGCAGCCCTGGACAGGACTACTCGAACACTGAA. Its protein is CASSPGQDYSNTE. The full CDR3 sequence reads CASSPGQDYSNTEAFF.

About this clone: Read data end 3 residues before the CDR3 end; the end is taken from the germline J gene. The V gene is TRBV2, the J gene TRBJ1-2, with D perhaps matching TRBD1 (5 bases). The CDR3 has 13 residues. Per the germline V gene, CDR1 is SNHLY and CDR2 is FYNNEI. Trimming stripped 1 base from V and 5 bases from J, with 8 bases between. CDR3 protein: CASSEEQGYGYTF. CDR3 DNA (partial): TGTGCCAGCAGTGAAGAGCAGGGATATGGC. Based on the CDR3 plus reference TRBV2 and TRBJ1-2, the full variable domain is EPEVTQTPSHQVTQMGQEVILRCVPISNHLYFYWYRQILGQKVEFLVSFYNNEISEKSEIFDDQFSVERPDGSNFTLKIRSTKLEDSAMYFCASSEEQGYGYTFGSGTRLTVV.

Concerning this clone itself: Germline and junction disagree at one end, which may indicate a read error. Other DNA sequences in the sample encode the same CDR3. CDR3 bases read: TGTGCCAGCAGCCCGGGTCAAGCTGGAAACACA. It translates to CASSPGQAGNT. The CDR3 reads in full as CASSPGQAGNTIYF. The rearrangement uses TRBV7-2 and TRBJ1-3; D unclear. The sequence runs out 3 residues before the end of the CDR3; the remainder is reconstructed from the germline J gene. The V gene's germline CDR1 is SGHTA and CDR2 FQGNSA. The CDR3 totals 14 residues. Together with reference TRBV7-2 and TRBJ1-3, the CDR3 gives the full variable domain: GAGVSQSPSNKVTEKGKDVELRCDPISGHTALYWYRQSLGQGLEFLIYFQGNSAPDKSGLPSDRFSAERTGGSVSTLTIQRTQQEDSAVYLCASSPGQAGNTIYFGEGSWLTVV.

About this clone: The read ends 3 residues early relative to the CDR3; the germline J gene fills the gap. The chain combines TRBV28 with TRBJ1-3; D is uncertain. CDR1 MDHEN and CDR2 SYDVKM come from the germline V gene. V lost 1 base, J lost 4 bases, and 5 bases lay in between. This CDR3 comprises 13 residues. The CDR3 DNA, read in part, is TGTGCCAGCAGTTTATCGTCCGGAAACACC. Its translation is CASSLSSGNT. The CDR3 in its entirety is CASSLSSGNTIYF.

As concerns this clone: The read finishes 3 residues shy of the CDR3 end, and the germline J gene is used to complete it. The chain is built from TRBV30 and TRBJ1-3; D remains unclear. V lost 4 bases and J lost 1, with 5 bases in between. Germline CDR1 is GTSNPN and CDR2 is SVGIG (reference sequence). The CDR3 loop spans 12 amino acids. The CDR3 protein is CAWTGSGNTIYF. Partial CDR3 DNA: TGTGCCTGGACGGGTTCTGGAAACACC.

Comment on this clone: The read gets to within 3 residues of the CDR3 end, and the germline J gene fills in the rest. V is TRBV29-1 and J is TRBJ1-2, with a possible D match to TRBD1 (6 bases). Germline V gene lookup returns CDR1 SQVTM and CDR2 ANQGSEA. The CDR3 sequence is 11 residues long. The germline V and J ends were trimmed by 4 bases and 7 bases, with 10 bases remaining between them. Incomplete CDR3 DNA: TGCAGCGTTGGAGGGGGGGGTGGC. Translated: CSVGGGGG. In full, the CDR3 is CSVGGGGGYTF. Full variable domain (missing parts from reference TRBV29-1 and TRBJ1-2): SAVISQKPSRDICQRGTSLTIQCQVDSQVTMMFWYRQQPGQSLTLIATANQGSEATYESGFVIDKFPISRPNLTFSTLTVSNMSPEDSSIYLCSVGGGGGYTFGSGTRLTVV.

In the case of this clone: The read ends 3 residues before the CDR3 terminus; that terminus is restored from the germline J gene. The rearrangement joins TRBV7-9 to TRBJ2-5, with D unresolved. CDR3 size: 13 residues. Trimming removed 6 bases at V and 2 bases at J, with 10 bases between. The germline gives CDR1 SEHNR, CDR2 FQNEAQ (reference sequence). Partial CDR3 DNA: TGTGCCAGCAGAGACTCGGCTCAAGAGACC. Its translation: CASRDSAQET. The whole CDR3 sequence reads CASRDSAQETQYF.

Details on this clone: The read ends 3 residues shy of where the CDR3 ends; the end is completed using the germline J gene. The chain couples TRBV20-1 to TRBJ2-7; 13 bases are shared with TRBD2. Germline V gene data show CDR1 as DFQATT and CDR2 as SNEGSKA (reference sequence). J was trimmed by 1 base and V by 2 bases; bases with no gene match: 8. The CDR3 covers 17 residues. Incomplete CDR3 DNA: TGCAGTGCTAGATCACTAGCGGGGGGGCTTTTTTCCTACGAG. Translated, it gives CSARSLAGGLFSYE. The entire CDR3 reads CSARSLAGGLFSYEQYF.

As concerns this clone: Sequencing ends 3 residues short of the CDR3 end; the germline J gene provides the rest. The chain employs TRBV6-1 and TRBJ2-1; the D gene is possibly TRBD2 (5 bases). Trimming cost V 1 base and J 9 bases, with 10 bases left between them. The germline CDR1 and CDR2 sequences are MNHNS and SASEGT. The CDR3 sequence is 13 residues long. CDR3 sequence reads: CASSEGDAGEQFF. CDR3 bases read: TGTGCCAGCAGTGAAGGGGATGCGGGTGAG.

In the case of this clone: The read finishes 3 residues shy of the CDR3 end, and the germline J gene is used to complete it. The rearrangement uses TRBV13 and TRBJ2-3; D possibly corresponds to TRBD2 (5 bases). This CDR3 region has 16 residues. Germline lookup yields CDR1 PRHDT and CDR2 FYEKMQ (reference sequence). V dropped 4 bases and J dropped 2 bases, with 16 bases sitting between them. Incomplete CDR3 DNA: TGTGCCAGCAGCTCAAATCGGGGTCGATTCACAGATACG. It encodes CASSSNRGRFTDT. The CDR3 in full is CASSSNRGRFTDTQYF.

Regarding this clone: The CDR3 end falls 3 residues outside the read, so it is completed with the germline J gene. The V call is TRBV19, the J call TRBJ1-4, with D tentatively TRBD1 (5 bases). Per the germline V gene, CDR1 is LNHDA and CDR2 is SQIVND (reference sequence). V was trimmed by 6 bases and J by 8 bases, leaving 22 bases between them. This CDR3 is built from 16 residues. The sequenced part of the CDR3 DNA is TGTGCCAGTAGCTTGACGGGAGGTGGGGCTGGAGAAAAA. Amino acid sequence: CASSLTGGGAGEK. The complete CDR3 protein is CASSLTGGGAGEKLFF.

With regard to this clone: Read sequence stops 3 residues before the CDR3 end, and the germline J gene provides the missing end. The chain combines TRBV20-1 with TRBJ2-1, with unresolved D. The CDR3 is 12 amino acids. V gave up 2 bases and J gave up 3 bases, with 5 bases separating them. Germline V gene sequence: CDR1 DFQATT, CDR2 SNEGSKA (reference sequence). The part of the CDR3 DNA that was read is TGCAGTGCTAGACGCAGCTACAATGAG. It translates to CSARRSYNE. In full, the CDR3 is CSARRSYNEQFF.

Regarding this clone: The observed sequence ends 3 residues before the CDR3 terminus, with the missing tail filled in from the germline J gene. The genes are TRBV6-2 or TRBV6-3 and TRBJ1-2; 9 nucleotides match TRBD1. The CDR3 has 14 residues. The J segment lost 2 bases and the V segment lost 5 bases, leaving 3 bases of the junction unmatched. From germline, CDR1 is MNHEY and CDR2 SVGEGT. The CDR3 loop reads CASSRTGENYGYTF. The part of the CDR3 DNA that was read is TGTGCCAGCAGTCGGACAGGGGAAAACTATGGC.

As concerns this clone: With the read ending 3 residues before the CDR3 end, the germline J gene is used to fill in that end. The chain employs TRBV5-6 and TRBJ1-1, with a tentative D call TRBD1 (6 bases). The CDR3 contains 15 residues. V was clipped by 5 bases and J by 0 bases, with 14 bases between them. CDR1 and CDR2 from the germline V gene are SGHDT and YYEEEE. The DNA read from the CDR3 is TGTGCCAGCAGTTATTACAGGGACATGAACACTGAA. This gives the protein CASSYYRDMNTE. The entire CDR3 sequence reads CASSYYRDMNTEAFF.

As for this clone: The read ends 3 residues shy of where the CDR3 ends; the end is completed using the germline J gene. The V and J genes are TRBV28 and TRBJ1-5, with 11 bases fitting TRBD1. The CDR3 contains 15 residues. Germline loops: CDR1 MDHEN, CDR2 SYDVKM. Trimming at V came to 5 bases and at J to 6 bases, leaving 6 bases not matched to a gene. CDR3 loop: CASSPGQGVSQPQHF. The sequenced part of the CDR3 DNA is TGTGCCAGCAGTCCGGGACAGGGGGTTTCTCAGCCC.

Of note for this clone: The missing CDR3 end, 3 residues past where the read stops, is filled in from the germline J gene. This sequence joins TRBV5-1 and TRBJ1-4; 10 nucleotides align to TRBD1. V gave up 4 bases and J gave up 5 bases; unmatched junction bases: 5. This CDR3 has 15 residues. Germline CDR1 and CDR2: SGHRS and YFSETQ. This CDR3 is CASSLTGGWNEKLFF. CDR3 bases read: TGCGCCAGCAGCCTGACAGGGGGCTGGAATGAAAAA.